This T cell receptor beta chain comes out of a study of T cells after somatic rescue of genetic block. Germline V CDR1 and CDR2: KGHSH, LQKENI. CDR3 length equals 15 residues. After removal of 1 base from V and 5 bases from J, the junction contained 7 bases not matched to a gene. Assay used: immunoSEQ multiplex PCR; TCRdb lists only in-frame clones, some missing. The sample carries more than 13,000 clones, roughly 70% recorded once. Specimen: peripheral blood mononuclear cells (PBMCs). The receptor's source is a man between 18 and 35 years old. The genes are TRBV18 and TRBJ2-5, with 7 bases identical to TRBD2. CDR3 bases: TGTGCCAGCTCACCACGGAGTTGGGAGGGGGAGACCCAGTACTTC. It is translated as CASSPRSWEGETQYF.